These 10 T cell receptor beta chains came from one sample sequenced in a study of T cell changes during pregnancy in multiple sclerosis. The data were produced by immunoSEQ multiplex PCR, yet TCRdb's version contains in-frame clones alone and is incomplete. Among over 50,000 clones, approximately 87% were seen once, and the ten largest hold under 5.5%. Sequencing was done on a sample of peripheral blood from another person, used as feeder cells. The receptor source for this set is a human donor whose cells served as feeder cells for cultures in a pregnancy study.

The J gene is TRBJ1-1, the V gene TRBV11-2; unclear D gene. The length of the CDR3 is 13 residues. V lost 4 bases and J 2 bases, leaving 8 bases between the germline ends. From germline, CDR1 is SGHAT and CDR2 FQNNGV. The CDR3 coding sequence is TGTGCCAGCAGCTCCCAAGTCAACACTGAAGCTTTCTTT. Its protein product is CASSSQVNTEAFF.

The chain combines TRBV7-9 with TRBJ2-1, with D tentatively TRBD2 (5 bases). CDR3 length: 12 amino acids. V was trimmed by 9 bases and J by 8 bases, leaving 14 bases between them. In germline, CDR1 is SEHNR, CDR2 FQNEAQ (reference sequence). CDR3 in amino acids: CASRRAEDEQFF. CDR3 nucleotide sequence: TGTGCCAGTCGGCGGGCTGAGGATGAGCAGTTCTTC.

The chain recombines TRBV5-1 with TRBJ2-5, with TRBD1 identical over 7 bases. V was pared by 0 bases and J by 0 bases, with 2 bases of the junction left unmatched. Germline assignment: CDR1 SGHRS and CDR2 YFSETQ. CDR3 length: 15 amino acids. The CDR3 reads CASSLETGNQETQYF. CDR3 DNA sequence: TGCGCCAGCAGCTTGGAGACAGGGAACCAAGAGACCCAGTACTTC.

This clone was counted a single time. V and J are TRBV7-2 and TRBJ1-3; TRBD1 is a possible D gene (5 bases). The CDR3 length is 14 residues. The germline gives CDR1 SGHTA, CDR2 FQGNSA. Trimming shortened V by 3 bases and J by 3 bases, and 9 bases separated the two germline ends. The CDR3 is CASSFWDVGNTIYF. CDR3 nucleotide sequence: TGTGCCAGCAGCTTTTGGGACGTTGGAAACACCATATATTTT.

This clone was detected once. The chain joins TRBV6-1 to TRBJ2-1; tentative D call: TRBD2 (6 bases). The CDR3 sequence is 14 residues long. V lost 5 bases to trimming and J lost 3 bases, with 11 bases between them. Per the germline V gene, CDR1 is MNHNS and CDR2 is SASEGT. The CDR3 protein is CASSTGERYNEQFF. As DNA, the CDR3 is TGTGCCAGCAGTACGGGGGAACGCTACAATGAGCAGTTCTTC.

This clone was counted a single time. The rearrangement uses TRBV28 and TRBJ1-5; D is perhaps TRBD1 (5 bases). The V gene lost 8 bases and the J gene lost 3 bases, with 20 bases spanning the gap. CDR1 is MDHEN, CDR2 SYDVKM, per germline. The CDR3 is 16 amino acids. Here the CDR3 DNA reads TGTGCCAGCGAAAACCCCAGATCAGGGTACAATCAGCCCCAGCATTTT. This translates into CASENPRSGYNQPQHF.

The genes are TRBV5-5 and TRBJ1-2; D ambiguous. There are 13 residues in the CDR3. Germline V gene lookup returns CDR1 SGHKS and CDR2 YYEKEE (reference sequence). V lost 4 bases and J 3 bases, leaving 10 bases between the germline ends. CDR3 sequence: CASSQQLDYGYTF. The CDR3 nucleotides read TGTGCCAGCAGCCAACAGCTTGACTATGGCTACACCTTC.

The chain couples TRBV5-4 to TRBJ1-2, with D maybe TRBD1 (5 bases). Germline CDR1 SGHNT, CDR2 YYREEE (reference sequence). V lost 0 bases and J lost 0, with 12 bases in between. CDR3 length: 16 residues. CDR3 DNA sequence: TGTGCCAGCAGCTTGGCCGGGGCCAGAGCTAACTATGGCTACACCTTC. Protein product: CASSLAGARANYGYTF.

The chain is built from TRBV7-2 and TRBJ2-5; D gene uncertain. Germline V gene data show CDR1 as SGHTA and CDR2 as FQGNSA. V gave up 2 bases and J gave up 1 base, with 2 bases separating them. CDR3 size: 12 residues. CDR3 nucleotide sequence: TGTGCCAGCAGCTTACCCCAAGAGACCCAGTACTTC. Residues: CASSLPQETQYF. Based on the CDR3 plus reference TRBV7-2 and TRBJ2-5, the full variable domain is GAGVSQSPSNKVTEKGKDVELRCDPISGHTALYWYRQSLGQGLEFLIYFQGNSAPDKSGLPSDRFSAERTGGSVSTLTIQRTQQEDSAVYLCASSLPQETQYFGPGTRLLVL.

The V gene is TRBV7-2, the J gene TRBJ1-1; TRBD1 matches 9 bases. Per the germline V gene, CDR1 is SGHTA and CDR2 is FQGNSA. The V and J ends lost 4 bases and 10 bases, in that order; junction bases with no gene match: 10. CDR3 length: 14 amino acids. In nucleotides, the CDR3 is TGTGCCAGCAGCTATAGCGGGACAGGGAGGCGAGCTTTCTTT. Its protein product is CASSYSGTGRRAFF.